These 14 T cell receptor beta chains share one sample of origin, sequenced in a study of T cells in localized non-small cell lung cancer. Sequenced by immunoSEQ multiplex PCR; TCRdb stores in-frame clones only, minus some. The sample lists approximately 22,000 clones, less than 90% occurring once. Sequenced here: PBMCs, sampled before any cancer treatment. Receptor source: a man between 40 and 75 years old with stage II squamous cell lung carcinoma.

This clone was found once. The chain recombines TRBV28 with TRBJ2-7; 10 bases align to TRBD2. The CDR3 sequence is 15 residues long. V shed 5 bases and J 2 bases; nucleotides not matched to a gene: 6. The germline CDR1 and CDR2 sequences are MDHEN and SYDVKM. CDR3 sequence reads: CASSSEREGTYEQYF. Written as DNA, the CDR3 is TGTGCCAGCAGTAGTGAGCGGGAGGGCACCTACGAGCAGTACTTC. Full variable domain (remainder filled in from reference TRBV28 and TRBJ2-7): DVKVTQSSRYLVKRTGEKVFLECVQDMDHENMFWYRQDPGLGLRLIYFSYDVKMKEKGDIPEGYSVSREKKERFSLILESASTNQTSMYLCASSSEREGTYEQYFGPGTRLTVT.

This chain joins TRBV28 and TRBJ1-1; 8 nucleotides agree with TRBD1. The CDR3 spans 14 residues. The V segment lost 7 bases and the J segment 1 base; nucleotides outside the gene matches: 5. CDR1 is MDHEN and CDR2 is SYDVKM in the germline V gene. CDR3: CASIEDRGNTEAFF. The DNA for the CDR3 is TGTGCCAGCATCGAAGACAGGGGGAACACTGAAGCTTTCTTT.

This sequence joins TRBV29-1 and TRBJ1-3, with D possibly TRBD1 on 5 matching bases. V was shortened by 3 bases and J by 8 bases, with 14 bases between the two germline ends. The CDR3 contains 13 residues. Germline V lookup: CDR1 SQVTM, CDR2 ANQGSEA. The CDR3 loop reads CSVDAGGADTIYF. CDR3 nucleotides: TGCAGCGTTGACGCCGGTGGGGCGGACACCATATATTTT.

The V gene is TRBV27, the J gene TRBJ2-5; D ambiguous. Germline V gene lookup returns CDR1 MNHEY and CDR2 SMNVEV (reference sequence). Trimming removed 4 bases at V and 7 bases at J, with 16 bases between. The CDR3 totals 14 residues. DNA for the CDR3: TGTGCCAGCAGTTCGCGCCAGGCCGATAGGACCCAGTACTTC. Protein: CASSSRQADRTQYF.

The V gene is TRBV7-6, the J gene TRBJ2-5; D may be TRBD2 (5 bases). Germline CDR1 is SGHVS and CDR2 is FNYEAQ. V was pared by 4 bases and J by 1 base, with 10 bases between. The CDR3 is 14 amino acids. The CDR3 DNA reads as TGTGCCAGCAGCTACGACTACTTCCAAGAGACCCAGTACTTC. Translated: CASSYDYFQETQYF.

V is TRBV6-6 and J is TRBJ1-1; D gene ambiguous. Between the trimmed V and J ends, which lost 0 bases and 4 bases, there was a span of 3 bases. This CDR3 region has 12 residues. The germline gives CDR1 MNHNY, CDR2 SVGAGI (reference sequence). The CDR3 here is CASSYSTTEAFF. In DNA form, the CDR3 reads TGTGCCAGCAGTTACTCGACCACTGAAGCTTTCTTT.

This rearrangement joins TRBV6-6 to TRBJ1-1, with a possible D match to TRBD1 (5 bases). V lost 0 bases to trimming and J lost 2 bases, with 10 bases between them. Germline CDR1 and CDR2: MNHNY and SVGAGI (reference sequence). This CDR3 is 15 amino acids long. The CDR3 here is CASSYSAGKNTEAFF. In DNA, the CDR3 is TGTGCCAGCAGTTACTCGGCAGGGAAAAACACTGAAGCTTTCTTT.

This rearrangement joins TRBV2 to TRBJ2-3, with 9 nucleotides matching TRBD2. CDR1 and CDR2 (germline): SNHLY, FYNNEI. The V segment lost 4 bases and the J segment 3 bases; nucleotides outside the gene matches: 5. The CDR3 runs to 15 residues. The CDR3, as DNA: TGTGCCAGCAGTGTTGCGGGGGGGCATACAGATACGCAGTATTTT. This codes for CASSVAGGHTDTQYF.

The rearrangement uses TRBV10-3 and TRBJ2-7; the D is unclear. Trimming stripped 3 bases from V and 8 bases from J, with 11 bases between. The length of the CDR3 is 12 residues. CDR1 and CDR2 (germline): ENHRY, SYGVKD. CDR3 sequence reads: CAISDPQVQQYF. In DNA, the CDR3 is TGTGCCATCAGTGATCCCCAGGTTCAGCAGTACTTC.

The genes are TRBV6-6 and TRBJ1-5; unclear D gene. The length of the CDR3 is 14 residues. CDR1 is MNHNY, CDR2 SVGAGI, per germline (reference sequence). V was cut by 2 bases and J by 8 bases, with 13 bases left in between. This CDR3 is CASSYAAGWEPQHF. DNA of the CDR3: TGTGCCAGCAGTTACGCCGCCGGTTGGGAGCCCCAGCATTTT.

This rearrangement joins TRBV19 to TRBJ2-1; 7 bases map to TRBD1. CDR1 is LNHDA and CDR2 is SQIVND in the germline V gene (reference sequence). CDR3 length: 17 residues. J was trimmed by 7 bases and V by 5 bases; bases with no gene match: 17. The CDR3 reads CASSPLTGSRTWNEQFF. CDR3 in DNA: TGTGCCAGTAGTCCCTTGACAGGGTCTAGGACGTGGAATGAGCAGTTCTTC.

V and J are TRBV11-2 and TRBJ1-1, with TRBD1 matching 8 bases. Germline V gene sequence: CDR1 SGHAT, CDR2 FQNNGV. Losses at the gene ends were 3 bases for V and 0 bases for J; bases not matched to a gene: 6. This CDR3 comprises 16 residues. The CDR3 nucleotides read TGTGCCAGCAGCTTTCTCGGACAGGGCATGAACACTGAAGCTTTCTTT. Translating gives CASSFLGQGMNTEAFF.

The rearrangement uses TRBV7-9 and TRBJ2-7; TRBD2 agrees at 8 bases. Per the germline V gene, CDR1 is SEHNR and CDR2 is FQNEAQ (reference sequence). This CDR3 is 14 amino acids long. With 2 bases clipped from V and 7 bases from J, the junction kept 7 bases outside the gene matches. The DNA for the CDR3 is TGTGCCAGCAGCTTAAGGCTAGCGGGCTCAGAGCAGTACTTC. Residues: CASSLRLAGSEQYF.

This chain joins TRBV2 and TRBJ2-1; TRBD1 might be the D (7 bases). Per germline, CDR1 SNHLY and CDR2 FYNNEI. The CDR3 is made up of 14 amino acids. Trimming pared 7 bases from V and 4 bases from J, leaving 14 bases between. CDR3 DNA sequence: TGTGCCAGCAACAGGGGAGGTCGATACAATGAGCAGTTCTTC. This encodes CASNRGGRYNEQFF.